The subject of this entry is one T cell receptor (beta chain). The antigen is unknown. The source of the sample is a study of CD8 T cells in ankylosing spondylitis. TCRdb independently ran MiXCR on the 5' RACE reads; one entry per CDR3 protein. The sample lists 290,000 or so distinct CDR3 sequences; under 25% were seen once. Trimming removed 7 bases at V and 7 bases at J, with 18 bases between. CDR3 size: 14 residues. The germline V gene has CDR1 KGHDR and CDR2 SFDVKD. Study-level results: A TCR beta motif of fewer than ten highly homologous variants appeared characteristic of ankylosing spondylitis blood.

This clonotype was obtained from a female donor with ankylosing spondylitis or in good health (not recorded which). The chain couples TRBV24-1 to TRBJ1-2; D unresolved. Sample: blood, either unsorted or a sorted T cell fraction (not recorded which). The CDR3 protein is CATRERVGRGGYTF. DNA for the CDR3: TGTGCCACCAGGGAGAGGGTAGGCCGTGGTGGCTACACCTTC.